This TCR beta chain came from a study of Graves' ophthalmopathy and Graves' hyperthyroidism. Turning to the study itself: Peripheral blood sampling occurred at initial diagnosis, before any treatment. Study-wide results and caveats: The majority of expanded thyroid clonotypes above 0.001 frequency also occurred in blood.

The hyperthyroidism patients had a new diagnosis of under 2 months' duration and were aged 18 to 65. V was trimmed by 6 bases and J by 3 bases, leaving 14 bases between them. This CDR3 has 14 amino acids. This clonotype was seen once. Its antigen is not identified. Amplification of the TCR beta CDR3 regions used RNA transcripts (as template). HTBI-primed first-round RT-PCR preceded second-round multiplex PCR. TCRdb called the multiplex PCR reads again in MiXCR, with one record for every CDR3 protein. This sample has about 620,000 distinct CDR3 sequences; 22% occur once, and the top ten carry around 6.5%.

The specimen sequenced was peripheral blood. The receptor comes from a woman younger than 30 with stable Graves' hyperthyroidism. Some clones in this sample may be carry-over from other donors' samples. The chain uses TRBV12-3 or TRBV12-4 and TRBJ2-5, with a possible D match to TRBD2 (6 bases). The DNA for the CDR3 is TGTGCCAGCAGACCCGGGACTTCCGAAGAGACCCAGTACTTC. The encoded protein is CASRPGTSEETQYF.